This T cell receptor (beta chain) was captured in a study of technical replicates of blood from several donors. Measured with immunoSEQ multiplex PCR; TCRdb has only the in-frame clones, and not every one. This table has under 80,000 clones, about 91% appearing once. This CDR3 spans 13 amino acids. CDR1 MDHEN and CDR2 SYDVKM come from the germline V gene. The V segment lost 6 bases and the J segment 6 bases; nucleotides outside the gene matches: 8. This chain connects TRBV28 to TRBJ2-7, with 7 bases identical to TRBD2. The sequencing sample was made of T cells isolated from PBMCs. This TCR was recovered from a human donor in good health. Some clones in this sample may be carry-over from other donors' samples. CDR3 in amino acids: CASRAAGEVEQYF. The DNA of the CDR3 is TGTGCCAGCAGGGCTGCGGGAGAAGTCGAGCAGTACTTC.